Below are 18 T cell receptor beta chains sequenced from a single sample in a study of beta chain features in type 1 diabetes (dated by TCRdb to 2016 to 2019). General study outcomes and caveats: Type 1 diabetes patients showed a moderate but significant shortening of TCRB CDR3 length in all four CD4+ subsets.

The antigens for these receptors are not known. The library relied on the immunoSEQ multiplex PCR assay. All of the isolated RNA was reverse transcribed with the High Capacity cDNA Reverse Transcription Kit, so expressed TCRB transcripts were sequenced. In its TCRdb copy, this immuneACCESS table keeps in-frame sequences only and misses some clones. Where compared with another copy, unresolved V genes explain less than half of these, and the others have no known cause. The sample table shows a few hundred thousand clones, and 13% are seen once. Over 0.014% of the sample belongs to the ten largest clones. The sample taken for sequencing was naive CD4+ T cells from blood. What this sample's cell subset or site label stands for: true naive CD4+ T cells. These receptors were obtained from a woman under 30 with type 1 diabetes.

In its sample, this clone was seen a few times. This specimen includes other DNA sequences encoding the same CDR3. The chain employs TRBV10-2 and TRBJ2-5; tentative D call: TRBD2 (6 bases). The ends were cut back, 8 bases at V and 2 bases at J, with 12 bases in the middle. The CDR3 is 13 residues long. The germline V gene has CDR1 WSHSY and CDR2 SAAADI. The CDR3: CASRASGQETQYF. CDR3 bases: TGCGCCAGCCGGGCAAGCGGGCAAGAGACCCAGTACTTC.

J is TRBJ2-1 and V is TRBV28, with a weak D call TRBD2 (5 bases). This CDR3 contains 16 residues. V dropped 1 base and J dropped 1 base, with 11 bases sitting between them. From germline, CDR1 is MDHEN and CDR2 SYDVKM. CDR3 protein: CASSLFAGGSYNEQFF. The CDR3 DNA follows: TGTGCCAGCAGTTTATTTGCGGGTGGGTCCTACAATGAGCAGTTCTTC.

This clone has just a few counts. The genes are TRBV18 and TRBJ2-1; 7 nucleotides align to TRBD1. CDR3 length equals 14 residues. Germline lookup yields CDR1 KGHSH and CDR2 LQKENI. V lost 6 bases and J lost 9; bases outside the gene matches: 11. Here the CDR3 reads CASSPGQARGEQFF. The CDR3 DNA reads TGTGCCAGCTCGCCCGGACAGGCTAGGGGTGAGCAGTTCTTC.

There are a few counts of this clone. The V call is TRBV30, the J call TRBJ2-7; tentative D call: TRBD1 (5 bases). CDR1 and CDR2 (germline): GTSNPN, SVGIG (reference sequence). The CDR3 length is 13 residues. The V gene lost 3 bases and the J gene lost 0 bases, with 9 bases spanning the gap. CDR3 DNA sequence: TGTGCCTGGAGCTGGGGCAGCTCCTACGAGCAGTACTTC. This sequence encodes CAWSWGSSYEQYF.

The chain joins TRBV28 to TRBJ1-2; no clear D gene. The V end was cut by 7 bases, the J end by 4 bases, with 13 bases between. CDR3 length equals 13 residues. CDR1 is MDHEN, CDR2 SYDVKM, per germline. CDR3 in amino acids: CASMVSITYGYTF. DNA for the CDR3: TGTGCCAGCATGGTTTCTATAACCTATGGCTACACCTTC.

This chain links TRBV7-2 with TRBJ2-1, with 13 bases that match TRBD2. Germline V CDR1 and CDR2: SGHTA, FQGNSA. V shed 0 bases, J shed 7 bases, and the junction held 0 bases outside the gene matches. The CDR3 loop spans 15 amino acids. CDR3 in DNA: TGTGCCAGCAGCTTAGCGGGACTAGCGGGAAATGAGCAGTTCTTC. Translating gives CASSLAGLAGNEQFF.

The chain links TRBV11-2 to TRBJ2-1; the match to TRBD2 covers 14 bases. The length of the CDR3 is 18 residues. V dropped 5 bases and J dropped 9; count of bases not matched to a gene: 15. Germline lookup yields CDR1 SGHAT and CDR2 FQNNGV. The CDR3 region is CASSPGGTGTSGRGEQFF. DNA for the CDR3: TGTGCCAGCAGCCCGGGGGGCACCGGGACTAGCGGGAGAGGTGAGCAGTTCTTC.

In its sample, this clone was seen a few times. J is TRBJ2-7 and V is TRBV29-1; 10 bases align to TRBD1. Losses at the gene ends were 8 bases for V and 1 base for J; bases not matched to a gene: 8. The germline V gene encodes CDR1 SQVTM and CDR2 ANQGSEA. The CDR3 runs 14 residues. This CDR3 is CSYRGQGTSYEQYF. In DNA form, the CDR3 reads TGCAGCTATAGGGGACAGGGGACATCCTACGAGCAGTACTTC.

The CDR3 sequence: CARSGHVGTEAFF. Written as DNA, the CDR3 is TGTGCCAGATCGGGACACGTGGGCACTGAAGCTTTCTTT. This sequence joins TRBV19 and TRBJ1-1; tentatively, D is TRBD1 (6 bases). The CDR3 spans 13 residues. Per the germline V gene, CDR1 is LNHDA and CDR2 is SQIVND (reference sequence). Trimming shortened V by 9 bases and J by 4 bases, and 15 bases separated the two germline ends.

The chain employs TRBV2 and TRBJ1-5, with D uncertain. This CDR3 has 13 residues. Germline CDR1 and CDR2: SNHLY and FYNNEI. The V end was cut by 3 bases, the J end by 6 bases, with 9 bases between. The CDR3 nucleotides are TGTGCCAGCAGTGATGAAGGCGGTCAGCCCCAGCATTTT. Translating it yields CASSDEGGQPQHF.

This clone was detected a few times. The J gene is TRBJ2-7, the V gene TRBV5-1; weak D call: TRBD1 (5 bases). With 0 bases removed from V and 1 base from J, the gap between germline ends came to 11 bases. This CDR3 comprises 15 residues. Germline V CDR1 and CDR2: SGHRS, YFSETQ. The DNA for the CDR3 is TGCGCCAGCAGCTTGGCCCCGACAGATTCCTACGAGCAGTACTTC. Translation gives CASSLAPTDSYEQYF.

The genes are TRBV9 and TRBJ2-1; 7 nucleotides match TRBD2. The germline V gene has CDR1 SGDLS and CDR2 YYNGEE. The CDR3 sequence is 15 residues long. V lost 0 bases, J lost 3 bases, and 3 bases stayed unmatched. CDR3 DNA: TGTGCCAGCAGCGTAGGGGCTAGCGGCTACAATGAGCAGTTCTTC. Translating it yields CASSVGASGYNEQFF.

The chain is built from TRBV7-8 and TRBJ1-1; a possible D gene is TRBD1 (6 bases). The CDR3 runs 12 residues. Germline CDR1 is SGHVS and CDR2 is FQNEAQ. With 8 bases removed from V and 8 bases from J, the gap between germline ends came to 15 bases. CDR3 bases: TGTGCCAGCCACAGGGCCATGGGGGAAGCTTTCTTT. Translated: CASHRAMGEAFF.

Comment on this clone: The junction departs from the called germline gene at one end, perhaps through a read error. The chain couples TRBV6-5 to TRBJ2-1, with TRBD2 identical over 7 bases. Germline V gene sequence: CDR1 MNHEY, CDR2 SVGAGI. The CDR3 spans 13 residues. The CDR3 DNA reads as TGTGCCAGCAGTGAAGCGGGGATAGATAGTTGGATCTTC. It encodes CASSEAGIDSWIF.

This clone was detected only a few times. The chain employs TRBV7-6 and TRBJ2-1; TRBD2 matches at 10 bases. The CDR3 totals 15 residues. Germline loops: CDR1 SGHVS, CDR2 FNYEAQ. Germline trimming cut 4 bases from V and 2 bases from J; bases unmatched to any gene: 2. CDR3 region: CASSSTSGPYNEQFF. The CDR3 region has the DNA TGTGCCAGCAGCTCGACTAGCGGGCCCTACAATGAGCAGTTCTTC.

This clone was recorded a few times. The V gene is TRBV28, the J gene TRBJ2-1; D unclear. Germline V gene data show CDR1 as MDHEN and CDR2 as SYDVKM. The CDR3 extends over 13 amino acids. V dropped 3 bases and J dropped 7 bases, with 10 bases sitting between them. This CDR3 is CASSLEPRNEQFF. CDR3 bases: TGTGCCAGCAGTTTGGAGCCGCGGAATGAGCAGTTCTTC.

This clone was picked up a small number of times. The V gene is TRBV4-2, the J gene TRBJ2-7; 9 positions agree with TRBD2. CDR3 size: 16 residues. Trimming at V came to 0 bases and at J to 4 bases, leaving 7 bases not matched to a gene. Germline CDR1 and CDR2: LGHNA and YNFKEQ. DNA of the CDR3: TGTGCCAGCAGCCAAGATCCGCGGGAGGGAGGTTACGAGCAGTACTTC. Its protein product is CASSQDPREGGYEQYF.

This clone was recorded a few times. The rearrangement joins TRBV30 to TRBJ2-1; 10 bases match TRBD2. Germline V gene data show CDR1 as GTSNPN and CDR2 as SVGIG (reference sequence). CDR3 length: 17 amino acids. The trim removed 1 base at V and 7 bases at J, leaving 13 bases unmatched. The CDR3 loop reads CAWSGLHASGSKNEQFF. The CDR3 nucleotides read TGTGCCTGGAGTGGACTTCACGCTAGCGGGAGTAAGAATGAGCAGTTCTTC.